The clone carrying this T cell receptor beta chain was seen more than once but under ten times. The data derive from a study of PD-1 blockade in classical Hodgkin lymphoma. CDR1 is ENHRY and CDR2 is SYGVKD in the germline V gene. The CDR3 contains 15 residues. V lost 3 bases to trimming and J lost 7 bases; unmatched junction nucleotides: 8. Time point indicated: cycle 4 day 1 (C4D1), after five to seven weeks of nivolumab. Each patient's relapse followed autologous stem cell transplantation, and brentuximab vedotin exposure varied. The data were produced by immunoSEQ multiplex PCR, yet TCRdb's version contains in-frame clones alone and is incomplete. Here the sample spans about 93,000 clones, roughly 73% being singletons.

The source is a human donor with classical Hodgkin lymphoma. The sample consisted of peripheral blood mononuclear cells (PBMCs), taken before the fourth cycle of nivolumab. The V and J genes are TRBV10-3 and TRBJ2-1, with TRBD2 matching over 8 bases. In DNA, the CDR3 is TGTGCCATCAGTGAATTGGTCCCGGGGGGGAATGAGCAGTTCTTC. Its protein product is CAISELVPGGNEQFF.